The entry below gives a single T cell receptor beta chain sequence along with its context. Antigen specificity is unknown. The entry originates in a study of shared clonotypes between healthy human individuals. TCRdb's copy holds only in-frame clones and misses some; the assay was immunoSEQ multiplex PCR. The sample records some 2,400,000 clones, roughly 95% being singletons. Germline V gene data show CDR1 as SGHKS and CDR2 as YYEKEE (reference sequence). V was trimmed by 2 bases and J by 2 bases, leaving 14 bases between them. The CDR3 is 16 residues long. General study points: For naive CD4 cells, roughly 4.8% of clonotypes were shared across several donors. Donor scarcity curtailed the genetic and exposure-history diversity represented herein.

The V gene is TRBV5-5, the J gene TRBJ2-4; unclear D gene. Sequencing used naive CD4+ T cells sorted from blood. The subset is: CD45RA+ positively selected. This sequence was found in a man between 18 and 35 years old in good health. The CDR3 protein is CASSLMAIQPKNIQYF. The CDR3 DNA is TGTGCCAGCAGCTTAATGGCGATTCAACCCAAAAACATTCAGTACTTC.